The 8 T cell receptor beta chains below were found in one sample sequenced in a study of shared clonotypes between healthy human individuals. Generated by immunoSEQ multiplex PCR, the TCRdb table keeps only in-frame clones and is missing some. Among fewer than 2.5 million clones listed, approximately 93% were seen once. The specimen sequenced was naive CD4+ T cells from PBMCs. The sample's subset: CD45RA+ positively selected. These receptors were collected from a young man in good health. Some clones in this sample may be carry-over from other donors' samples.

V gene TRBV28 combines with J gene TRBJ2-3, with TRBD2 matching 7 bases. Germline-derived CDR1 and CDR2 are MDHEN and SYDVKM. Trimming took 6 bases from V and 6 from J; bases not matched to a gene: 9. The CDR3 is 14 residues long. In nucleotides, the CDR3 is TGTGCCAGCAGGATCCGGGGGGAGTGGGATACGCAGTATTTT. It translates to CASRIRGEWDTQYF.

This sequence joins TRBV5-1 and TRBJ2-1; D may be TRBD2 (6 bases). Germline CDR1 is SGHRS and CDR2 is YFSETQ. V was cut by 5 bases and J by 7 bases, with 19 bases left in between. The CDR3 is 15 residues long. The CDR3 bases are TGCGCCAGCAGACCCGGGAGAGGGGCTAAAAATGAGCAGTTCTTC. Protein: CASRPGRGAKNEQFF.

The rearrangement joins TRBV5-1 to TRBJ2-3; TRBD2 might be the D (6 bases). CDR1 is SGHRS and CDR2 is YFSETQ in the germline V gene. The CDR3 consists of 17 residues. V was pared by 1 base and J by 2 bases, with 17 bases between. The CDR3 sequence is CASSLPALGGYTDTQYF. The CDR3 region has the DNA TGCGCCAGCAGCTTGCCGGCCCTGGGGGGATACACAGATACGCAGTATTTT.

The rearrangement joins TRBV2 to TRBJ2-1, with 9 bases aligning to TRBD1. CDR3 length equals 21 residues. Germline V lookup: CDR1 SNHLY, CDR2 FYNNEI. V was pared by 8 bases and J by 0 bases, with 23 bases of the junction left unmatched. CDR3 in amino acids: CASGGDRVGVGPKNSYNEQFF. The CDR3 DNA is TGTGCCAGCGGGGGGGACAGGGTTGGAGTCGGACCAAAAAACTCCTACAATGAGCAGTTCTTC.

The count of this clone is one. The V call is TRBV11-3, the J call TRBJ2-1; D remains unclear. This CDR3 has 12 residues. Germline V gene data show CDR1 as SGHNT and CDR2 as YENEEA. Trimming removed 8 bases at V and 9 bases at J, with 14 bases between. The CDR3 sequence is CASGSLVGEQFF. The CDR3 coding sequence is TGTGCCAGCGGAAGCTTAGTAGGTGAGCAGTTCTTC.

The chain carries TRBV19 and TRBJ2-7; D is perhaps TRBD1 (6 bases). The V gene lost 6 bases and the J gene lost 2 bases, with 14 bases spanning the gap. The CDR3 has 14 residues. The germline V gene encodes CDR1 LNHDA and CDR2 SQIVND (reference sequence). CDR3 in DNA: TGTGCCAGTAGCCCCGGCAGGGGACCCTACGAGCAGTACTTC. Residues: CASSPGRGPYEQYF. The whole variable domain, filled in from reference TRBV19 and TRBJ2-7, reads DGGITQSPKYLFRKEGQNVTLSCEQNLNHDAMYWYRQDPGQGLRLIYYSQIVNDFQKGDIAEGYSVSREKKESFPLTVTSAQKNPTAFYLCASSPGRGPYEQYFGPGTRLTVT.

This clone was seen once. V and J are TRBV5-4 and TRBJ2-1, with 14 bases identical to TRBD2. Losses at the gene ends were 4 bases for V and 8 bases for J; bases not matched to a gene: 8. Germline assignment: CDR1 SGHNT and CDR2 YYREEE (reference sequence). The CDR3 is made up of 16 amino acids. The CDR3 is CASSAGLAGDRHEQFF. The CDR3 nucleotides are TGTGCCAGCAGCGCGGGACTAGCGGGAGATAGACATGAGCAGTTCTTC.

This clone has just a few counts. The V call is TRBV11-2, the J call TRBJ1-1, with 9 bases that match TRBD1. The CDR3 totals 13 residues. Trimming removed 5 bases from V and 4 bases from J; junction bases left unmatched: 2. Germline V lookup: CDR1 SGHAT, CDR2 FQNNGV. CDR3 protein: CASSAQGATEAFF. The CDR3 DNA reads TGTGCCAGCAGCGCACAGGGGGCCACTGAAGCTTTCTTT.